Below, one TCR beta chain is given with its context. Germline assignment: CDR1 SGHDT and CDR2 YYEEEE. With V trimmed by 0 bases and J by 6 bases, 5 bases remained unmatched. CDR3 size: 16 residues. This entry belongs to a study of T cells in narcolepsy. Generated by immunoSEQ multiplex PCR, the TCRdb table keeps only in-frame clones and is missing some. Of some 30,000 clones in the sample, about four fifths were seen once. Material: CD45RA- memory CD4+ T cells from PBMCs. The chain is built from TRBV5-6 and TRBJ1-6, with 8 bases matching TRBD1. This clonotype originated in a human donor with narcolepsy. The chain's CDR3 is CASSLGQGASNSPLHF. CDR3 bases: TGTGCCAGCAGCTTGGGGCAGGGGGCTAGTAATTCACCCCTCCACTTT.